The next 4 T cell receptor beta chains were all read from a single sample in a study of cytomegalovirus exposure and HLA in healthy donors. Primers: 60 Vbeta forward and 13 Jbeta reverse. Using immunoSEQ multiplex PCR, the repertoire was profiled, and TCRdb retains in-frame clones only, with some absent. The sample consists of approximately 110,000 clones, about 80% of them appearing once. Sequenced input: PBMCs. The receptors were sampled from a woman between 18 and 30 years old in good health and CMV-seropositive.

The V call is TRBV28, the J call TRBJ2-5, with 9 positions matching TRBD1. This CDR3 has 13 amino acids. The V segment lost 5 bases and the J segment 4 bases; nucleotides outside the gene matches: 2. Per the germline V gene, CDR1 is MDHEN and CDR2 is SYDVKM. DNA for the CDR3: TGTGCCAGCAGTGACAGGGGGTTAGAGACCCAGTACTTC. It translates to CASSDRGLETQYF.

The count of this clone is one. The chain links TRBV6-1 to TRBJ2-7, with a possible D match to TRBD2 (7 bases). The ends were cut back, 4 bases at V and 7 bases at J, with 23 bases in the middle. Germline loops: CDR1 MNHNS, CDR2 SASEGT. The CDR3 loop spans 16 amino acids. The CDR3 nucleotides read TGTGCCAGCAGTGGATCCTCGGGGGGCGCCCCGTGGGAGCAGTACTTC. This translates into CASSGSSGGAPWEQYF.

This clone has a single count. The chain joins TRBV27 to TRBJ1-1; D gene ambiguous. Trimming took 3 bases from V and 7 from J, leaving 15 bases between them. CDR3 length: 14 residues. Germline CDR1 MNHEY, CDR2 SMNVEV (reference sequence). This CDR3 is CASSLEGATHEAFF. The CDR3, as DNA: TGTGCCAGCAGTTTGGAAGGAGCTACCCATGAAGCTTTCTTT.

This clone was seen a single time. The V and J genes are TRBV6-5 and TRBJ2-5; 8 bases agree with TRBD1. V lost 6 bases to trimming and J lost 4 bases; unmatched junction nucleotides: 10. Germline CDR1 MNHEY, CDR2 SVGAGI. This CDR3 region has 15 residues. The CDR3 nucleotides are TGTGCCAGCAGCCGAACTGGACAGGGTGCAGAGACCCAGTACTTC. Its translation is CASSRTGQGAETQYF.